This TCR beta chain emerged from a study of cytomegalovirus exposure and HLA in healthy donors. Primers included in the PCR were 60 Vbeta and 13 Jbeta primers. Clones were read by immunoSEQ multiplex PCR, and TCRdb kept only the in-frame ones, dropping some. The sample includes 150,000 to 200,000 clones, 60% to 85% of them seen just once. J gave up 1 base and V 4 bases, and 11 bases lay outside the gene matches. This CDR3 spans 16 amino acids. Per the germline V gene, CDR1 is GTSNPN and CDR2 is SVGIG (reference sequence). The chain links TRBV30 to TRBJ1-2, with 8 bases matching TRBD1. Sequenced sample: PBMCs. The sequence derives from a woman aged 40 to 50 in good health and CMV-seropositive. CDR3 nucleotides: TGTGCCTGGAAACTACCCGGGACAGGCCTTAACTATGGCTACACCTTC. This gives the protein CAWKLPGTGLNYGYTF.